This T cell receptor (beta chain) was captured in a study of OX40 agonist ivuxolimab in advanced cancers. Some background on the complete study: Ivuxolimab was a fully human IgG2 agonistic monoclonal antibody targeting the costimulatory receptor OX40 (CD134). Intravenous ivuxolimab was administered to patients every 2 weeks at six dose levels: 0.01, 0.1, 0.3, 1.5, 3 and 10 mg/kg. Of the 50 to 55 patients in dose escalation, about 20 had hepatocellular carcinoma, some 15 had melanoma, 9 had renal cell carcinoma and 9 had head and neck cancer. Prior anti-PD-1, anti-PD-L1 or anti-CTLA-4 therapy was permitted, and about 40% of dose-escalation patients had received checkpoint inhibitors. Three dose-escalation patients achieved partial responses, one with hepatocellular carcinoma and two with cutaneous melanoma. In the dose-escalation cohort, 65% to 85% of patients were male, and the mean age was approximately 60 years with a range of roughly 20 to 80. The paper covers the monotherapy dose-escalation part of the phase I ivuxolimab trial, which included N = 52 patients. Peripheral TCRbeta sequencing aimed to test whether ivuxolimab altered TCR sequence diversity and caused clonal T-cell expansion. On the study overall, not on this receptor specifically: In the 0.1-3.0 mg/kg groups, partial responders were among the patients with the lowest normalized peripheral clonal expansion, particularly in CD8+ T cells. Low levels of normalized T-cell clonal expansion were also shown by some nonresponding patients. Clonal expansion of both CD4+ and CD8+ blood T cells was observed from baseline to week 6 at doses 0.1 to 3.0 mg/kg. The antigen specificity of the peripheral T cells that underwent clonal expansion was not determined. On average, CD8+ T cells showed more expanded clones than CD4+ T cells after ivuxolimab.

For sequencing of the TCRbeta CDR3 region, genomic DNA was extracted from the sorted cells. The immunoSEQ Assay was used to sequence the TCRbeta CDR3 regions. As stored in TCRdb, this immuneACCESS dataset retains in-frame rearrangements with V and J assigned. A fraction of the clones does not appear; measured against another copy, unresolved V genes explain less than half of the discrepancy, and the remainder lacks a known reason. The sample contains roughly 71,000 clones, around 88% of them found a single time. The ten largest account for around 0.53% of the sample. Concerning this clone itself: Its antigen remains undetermined. Per-base quality was not reported, and no clone a single base away is much larger than it.

The V end loses 6 bases and the J end loses 5 bases, and a stretch of 16 bases separates them. Reading from cysteine to phenylalanine, the CDR3 counts 15 amino acids. The entry retains the CDR3 DNA only, 45 bases that are in frame from base 1. The CDR1 and CDR2 encoded by the germline V gene are MGHDK and SYGVNS. The trial excluded patients who had a history of autoimmune disease or were on systemic immunosuppression. Peripheral blood for TCR sequencing was collected from all dose cohorts at baseline, on cycle 4 day 1, and on cycle 7 day 1. Samples came from an open-label, multicenter, first-in-human phase I dose-escalation trial of ivuxolimab. Adults with locally advanced or metastatic head and neck squamous cell, hepatocellular, melanoma or renal cell carcinoma were enrolled in the trial. Before TCR sequencing, CD4+ and CD8+ T cells were separately sorted from peripheral blood.

This clonotype was sampled from an adult with an advanced solid tumor such as melanoma, head and neck, liver or kidney cancer. This chain is built from TRBV25-1 and TRBJ1-4; possibly the D gene is TRBD1, per 5 matching bases. The sample here was CD4+ or CD8+ T cells sorted from blood, taken in a trial of the OX40 agonist ivuxolimab. The DNA reads TGTGCCAGCAGCACTATAGACAGAGTGAATGAAAAACTGTTTTTT. It codes for CASSTIDRVNEKLFF.